Listed below are T cell receptor beta chains from one sample, sequenced in a study of identical twins. Each CDR3 protein is one row after TCRdb ran MiXCR on the 5' RACE reads. This table has 250,000 to 350,000 distinct CDR3 sequences, roughly 8.6% appearing once. These data were likewise used in another study, on yellow fever vaccine responses in identical twins.

The sample comprised memory (CD45RO+) T cells sorted from blood. The receptors stem from a woman between 18 and 29 years old in good health. CDR3s include the opening cysteine and the closing phenylalanine or tryptophan. A D gene is named only where the DNA matches it firmly. Expanded clones are given a class, and other clones once, few, many or no size at all.

TGCAGTGCTAGAGATCGTCGCAGTTCTGTCGAGACCCAGTACTTC,CSARDRRSSVETQYF,15,TRBV20-1,NA,many,TRBJ2-5
TGTGCCAGTAGAAACCGGGACAGGGATAGAGATACGCAGTATTTT,CASRNRDRDRDTQYF,15,TRBV19,TRBD1,few,TRBJ2-3
TGTGCCAGCGCAATCGCCTACGAGCAGTACTTC,CASAIAYEQYF,11,TRBV12-3/TRBV12-4,NA,few,TRBJ2-7
TGTGCCAGCAGTTTTGGGGGCGCGGGACAGGGCATTTACAATGAGCAGTTCTTC,CASSFGGAGQGIYNEQFF,18,TRBV27,TRBD1,many,TRBJ2-1
TGTGCCAGCAGCTCATCACAGGGGTTTGATACGCAGTATTTT,CASSSSQGFDTQYF,14,TRBV11-2,TRBD1,many,TRBJ2-3
TGCAGTGCGGCAACTAGCGGGAGGATTTACGAGCAGTACTTC,CSAATSGRIYEQYF,14,TRBV20-1,TRBD2,NA,TRBJ2-7
TGCAGCGGCCCGATGGGGGGCACCGGCACAGATACGCAGTATTTT,CSGPMGGTGTDTQYF,15,TRBV29-1,NA,NA,TRBJ2-3
TGCGCCAGCAGCCCCGGGGCCGAGGACACTGAAGCTTTCTTT,CASSPGAEDTEAFF,14,TRBV5-1,NA,many,TRBJ1-1
TGTGCCAGCAGCCGCGAGGGAAGACAGGGGGGACTAGCGGGTCCAAAAAGTGAGCAGTTCTTC,CASSREGRQGGLAGPKSEQFF,21,TRBV11-2,TRBD2,NA,TRBJ2-1
TGTGCCAGCACCGTACTAGCGGTTGAGGACACCGGGGAGCTGTTTTTT,CASTVLAVEDTGELFF,16,TRBV2,TRBD2,NA,TRBJ2-2
TGTGCCAGCAGCACAGAGCGGGGGCCTGGAAGCTCCTACAATGAGCAGTTCTTC,CASSTERGPGSSYNEQFF,18,TRBV5-6,TRBD2,many,TRBJ2-1
TGCGCCAGCAGCCAAGGATCAGGGAACGGCGCAGATACGCAGTATTTT,CASSQGSGNGADTQYF,16,TRBV4-1,NA,NA,TRBJ2-3
TGCGCCAGCAGCTTGGCCGGGCAGTGGGAAGCTTTCTTT,CASSLAGQWEAFF,13,TRBV5-1,NA,many,TRBJ1-1
TGTGCCAGCAGCTTATCCCGGGACAGGGCACCGGACAAGTTCTTC,CASSLSRDRAPDKFF,15,TRBV7-2,TRBD1,many,TRBJ2-1
TGTGCCAGCAGTAAGACAGGGGGTGTTGATCAGCCCCAGCATTTT,CASSKTGGVDQPQHF,15,TRBV12-3/TRBV12-4,TRBD1,few,TRBJ1-5
TGCGCCAGCAGTGATATAAGGGACAGGGGATTTTTAGCAGATACGCAGTATTTT,CASSDIRDRGFLADTQYF,18,TRBV10-1,TRBD1,NA,TRBJ2-3
TGCAGTGCTGTCTATCAGAGTAACTATGGCTACACCTTC,CSAVYQSNYGYTF,13,TRBV20-1,NA,NA,TRBJ1-2
TGTGCCAGCAGCCAAACCGGATGGGTTAGCGGGGGATCCTACAATGAGCAGTTCTTC,CASSQTGWVSGGSYNEQFF,19,TRBV3-1,TRBD2,few,TRBJ2-1
TGCAGTGCTAGAGATCCGACAGGGGGTTATGGCTACACCTTC,CSARDPTGGYGYTF,14,TRBV20-1,TRBD1,NA,TRBJ1-2
TGTGCCAGCTCCCAGACAGGGGGCACAGATACGCAGTATTTT,CASSQTGGTDTQYF,14,TRBV12-3/TRBV12-4,TRBD1,many,TRBJ2-3
TGCGCCAGCAGCCAAGAGGTATTCGGTGGCTACACCTTC,CASSQEVFGGYTF,13,TRBV4-1,NA,many,TRBJ1-2
TGTGCCAGCAGCCGCGGTTGGGAAAGCTCCTACGAGCAGTACTTC,CASSRGWESSYEQYF,15,TRBV5-6,NA,many,TRBJ2-7
TGTGCCAGCAGTTCGACGGGGAATGAGCAGTTCTTC,CASSSTGNEQFF,12,TRBV6-5,NA,NA,TRBJ2-1
TGCGCCAGCAGCCAAACGGGGGGGAACACCGGGGAGCTGTTTTTT,CASSQTGGNTGELFF,15,TRBV4-1,TRBD2,NA,TRBJ2-2
TGTGCCACCCAACAGGGAATAGCGGGGCATGAGCAGTTCTTC,CATQQGIAGHEQFF,14,TRBV10-3,TRBD2,many,TRBJ2-1
TGTGCCAGCAGCCAAGATATCGGGGGGCCTTACAATGAGCAGATCTTC,CASSQDIGGPYNEQIF,16,TRBV4-2,NA,once,TRBJ2-1
TGTGCCACCAGCGGGGGGGGGAGGAATGAGCAGTTCTTC,CATSGGGRNEQFF,13,TRBV15,TRBD2,many,TRBJ2-1
TGTGCCAGCAGTGCTCGAGGAGCGGGGATCACCGGGGAGCTGTTTTTT,CASSARGAGITGELFF,16,TRBV27,TRBD2,few,TRBJ2-2
TGTGCCAGCAGCTTGGAGAGCGGGAGGCCCAACAATGAGCAGTTCTTC,CASSLESGRPNNEQFF,16,TRBV5-4,TRBD2,few,TRBJ2-1
TGTGCCAGCAGCTTAGTTAATGGACTAGCGGGGGGGAGGTCCTACAATGAGCAGTTCTTC,CASSLVNGLAGGRSYNEQFF,20,TRBV7-9,TRBD2,many,TRBJ2-1
TGTGCCAGCAGTTATCAGGGAGAAACTGAAGCTTTCTTT,CASSYQGETEAFF,13,TRBV5-5,NA,NA,TRBJ1-1
TGTGCCAGCAGCTTAGTTTGGGGCCGAGGGGGTGAGCAGTTCTTC,CASSLVWGRGGEQFF,15,TRBV7-8,NA,many,TRBJ2-1
TGTGCCATCAGCCTTGGACAGGGTGGCGGGGAGCTGTTTTTT,CAISLGQGGGELFF,14,TRBV10-3,TRBD1,NA,TRBJ2-2
TGCAGTGCTGGCACCGGCGGGGGGTCCTACAATGAGCAGTTCTTC,CSAGTGGGSYNEQFF,15,TRBV20-1,TRBD2,NA,TRBJ2-1
TGCAGCGGGAGGGGGGTCGGGGAGCTGTTTTTT,CSGRGVGELFF,11,TRBV29-1,NA,few,TRBJ2-2
TGTGCCAGCAGCCCAAAGATAAGAGGAGAGACCCAGTACTTC,CASSPKIRGETQYF,14,TRBV14,NA,many,TRBJ2-5
TGTGCCAGCAGTACCCGACAGGGCGAGCTTTATTATGGCTACACCTTC,CASSTRQGELYYGYTF,16,TRBV28,TRBD1,NA,TRBJ1-2
TGTGCCAGCGGAGGGAGACGCGACGAGCAGTACTTC,CASGGRRDEQYF,12,TRBV6-5,NA,NA,TRBJ2-7
TGTGCCACCACAGGGGATTCCTACAATGAGCAGTTCTTC,CATTGDSYNEQFF,13,TRBV24-1,NA,NA,TRBJ2-1
TGTGCCAGCAGTTCATCCCGGACAGGGGACTTCGAGCAGTTCTTC,CASSSSRTGDFEQFF,15,TRBV27,TRBD1,NA,TRBJ2-1
TGCGCCAGCAGCGGACAGGGTTTTTTCAGCGGGGAGCTGTTTTTT,CASSGQGFFSGELFF,15,TRBV10-1,TRBD1,NA,TRBJ2-2
TGTGCCAGCAGCGATTTGACTACTTACAATGAGCAGTTCTTC,CASSDLTTYNEQFF,14,TRBV12-3/TRBV12-4,NA,NA,TRBJ2-1